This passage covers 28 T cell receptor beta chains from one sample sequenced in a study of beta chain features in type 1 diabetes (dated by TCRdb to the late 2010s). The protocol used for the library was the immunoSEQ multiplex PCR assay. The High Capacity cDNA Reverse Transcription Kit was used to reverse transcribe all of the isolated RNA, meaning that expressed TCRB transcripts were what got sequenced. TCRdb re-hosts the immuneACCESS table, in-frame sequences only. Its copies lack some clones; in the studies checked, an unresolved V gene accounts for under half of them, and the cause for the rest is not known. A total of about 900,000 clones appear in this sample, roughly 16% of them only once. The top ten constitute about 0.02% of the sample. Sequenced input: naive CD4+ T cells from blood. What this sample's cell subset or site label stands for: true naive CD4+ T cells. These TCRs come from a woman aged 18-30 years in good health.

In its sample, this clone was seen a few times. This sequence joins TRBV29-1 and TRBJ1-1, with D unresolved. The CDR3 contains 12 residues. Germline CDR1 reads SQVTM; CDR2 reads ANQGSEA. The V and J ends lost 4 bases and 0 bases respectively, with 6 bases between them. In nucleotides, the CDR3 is TGCAGCGTTGCGTGGTTGAACACTGAAGCTTTCTTT. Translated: CSVAWLNTEAFF.

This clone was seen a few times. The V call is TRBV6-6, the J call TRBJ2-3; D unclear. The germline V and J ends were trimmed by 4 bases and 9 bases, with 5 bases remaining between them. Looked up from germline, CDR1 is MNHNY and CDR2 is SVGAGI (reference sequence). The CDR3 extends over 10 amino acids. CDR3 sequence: CASSSETQYF. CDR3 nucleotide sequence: TGTGCCAGCAGTTCGGAGACGCAGTATTTT.

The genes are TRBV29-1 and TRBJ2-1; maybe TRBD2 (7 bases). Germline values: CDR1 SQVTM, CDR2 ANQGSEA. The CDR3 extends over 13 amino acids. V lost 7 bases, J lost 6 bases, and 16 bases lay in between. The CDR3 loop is CSARGGDLNEQFF. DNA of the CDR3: TGCAGCGCCCGAGGGGGGGACCTCAATGAGCAGTTCTTC.

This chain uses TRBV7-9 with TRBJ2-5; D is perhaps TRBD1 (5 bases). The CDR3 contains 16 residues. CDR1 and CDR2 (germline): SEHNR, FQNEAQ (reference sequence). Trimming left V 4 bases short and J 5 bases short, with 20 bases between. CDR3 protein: CASSSPRQRRTETQYF. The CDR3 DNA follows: TGTGCCAGCAGCTCACCCAGACAGCGACGAACCGAGACCCAGTACTTC.

The CDR3, as DNA: TGTGCCAGCAGTCAGGACAGGGGCTCCTACGAGCAGTACTTC. Protein: CASSQDRGSYEQYF. This sequence joins TRBV2 and TRBJ2-7, with 9 bases matching TRBD1. This CDR3 is 14 amino acids long. The trim removed 5 bases at V and 0 bases at J, leaving 2 bases unmatched. Germline V gene data show CDR1 as SNHLY and CDR2 as FYNNEI. Full variable domain (remainder filled in from reference TRBV2 and TRBJ2-7): EPEVTQTPSHQVTQMGQEVILRCVPISNHLYFYWYRQILGQKVEFLVSFYNNEISEKSEIFDDQFSVERPDGSNFTLKIRSTKLEDSAMYFCASSQDRGSYEQYFGPGTRLTVT.

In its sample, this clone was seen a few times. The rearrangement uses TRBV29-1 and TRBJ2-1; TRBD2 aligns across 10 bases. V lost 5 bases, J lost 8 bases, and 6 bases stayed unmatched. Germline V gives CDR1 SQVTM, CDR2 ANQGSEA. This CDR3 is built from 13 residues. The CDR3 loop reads CSVSSGSVHEQFF. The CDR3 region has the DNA TGCAGCGTTTCTAGCGGGAGTGTCCATGAGCAGTTCTTC.

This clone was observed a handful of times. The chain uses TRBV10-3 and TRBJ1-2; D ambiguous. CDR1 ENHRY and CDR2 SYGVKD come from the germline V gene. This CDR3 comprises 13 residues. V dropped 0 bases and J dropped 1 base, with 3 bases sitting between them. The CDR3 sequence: CAISESSNYGYTF. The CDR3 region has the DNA TGTGCCATCAGTGAGTCGAGTAACTATGGCTACACCTTC.

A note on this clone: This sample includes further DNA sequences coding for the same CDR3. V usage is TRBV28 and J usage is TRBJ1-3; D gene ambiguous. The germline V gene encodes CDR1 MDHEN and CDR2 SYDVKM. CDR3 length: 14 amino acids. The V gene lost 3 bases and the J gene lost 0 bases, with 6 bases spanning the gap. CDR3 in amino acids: CASSLGGSGNTIYF. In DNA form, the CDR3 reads TGTGCCAGCAGTTTGGGCGGCTCTGGAAACACCATATATTTT. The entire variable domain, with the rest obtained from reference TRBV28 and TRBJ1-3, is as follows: DVKVTQSSRYLVKRTGEKVFLECVQDMDHENMFWYRQDPGLGLRLIYFSYDVKMKEKGDIPEGYSVSREKKERFSLILESASTNQTSMYLCASSLGGSGNTIYFGEGSWLTVV.

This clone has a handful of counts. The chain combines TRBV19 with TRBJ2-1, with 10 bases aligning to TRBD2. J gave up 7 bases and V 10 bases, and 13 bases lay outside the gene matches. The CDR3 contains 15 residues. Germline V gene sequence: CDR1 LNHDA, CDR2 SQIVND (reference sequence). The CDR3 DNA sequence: TGTGCCACCAAAGGGCTAGCGGGAGTGGGAAATGAGCAGTTCTTC. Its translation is CATKGLAGVGNEQFF.

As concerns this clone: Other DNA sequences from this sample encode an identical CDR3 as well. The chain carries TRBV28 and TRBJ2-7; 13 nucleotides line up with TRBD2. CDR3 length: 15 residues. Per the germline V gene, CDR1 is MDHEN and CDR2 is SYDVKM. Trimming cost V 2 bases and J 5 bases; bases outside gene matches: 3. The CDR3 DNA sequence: TGTGCCAGCAGTTTAGGACTAGCGGGAGTGAACGAGCAGTACTTC. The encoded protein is CASSLGLAGVNEQYF.

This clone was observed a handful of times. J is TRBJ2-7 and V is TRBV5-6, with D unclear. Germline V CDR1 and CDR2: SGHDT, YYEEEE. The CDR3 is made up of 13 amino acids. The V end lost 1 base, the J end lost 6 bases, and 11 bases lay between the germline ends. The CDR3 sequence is CASSLLLVSEQYF. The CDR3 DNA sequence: TGTGCCAGCAGCTTGTTGCTAGTAAGCGAGCAGTACTTC. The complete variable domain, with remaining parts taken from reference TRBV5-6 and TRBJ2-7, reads DAGVTQSPTHLIKTRGQQVTLRCSPKSGHDTVSWYQQALGQGPQFIFQYYEEEERQRGNFPDRFSGHQFPNYSSELNVNALLLGDSALYLCASSLLLVSEQYFGPGTRLTVT.

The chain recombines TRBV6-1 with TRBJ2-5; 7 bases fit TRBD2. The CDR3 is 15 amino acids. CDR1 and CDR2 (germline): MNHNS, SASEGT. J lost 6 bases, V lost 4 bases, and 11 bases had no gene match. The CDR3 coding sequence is TGTGCCAGCAGTGGAGGGCCCCAGGGAGGGAAGACCCAGTACTTC. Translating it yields CASSGGPQGGKTQYF.

In DNA, the CDR3 is TGTGCCAGCAGTTTATTTTGGGACAGGGGGCCTGAAGCTTTCTTT. As protein: CASSLFWDRGPEAFF. J is TRBJ1-1 and V is TRBV28; 12 nucleotides match TRBD1. Germline assignment: CDR1 MDHEN and CDR2 SYDVKM. With V trimmed by 1 base and J by 6 bases, 3 bases remained unmatched. This CDR3 region has 15 residues.

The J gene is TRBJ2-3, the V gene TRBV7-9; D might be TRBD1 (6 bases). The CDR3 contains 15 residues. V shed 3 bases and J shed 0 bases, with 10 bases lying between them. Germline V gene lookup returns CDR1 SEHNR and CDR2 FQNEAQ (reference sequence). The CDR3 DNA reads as TGTGCCAGCAGCTTTACAGGGATTAGCACAGATACGCAGTATTTT. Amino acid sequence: CASSFTGISTDTQYF.

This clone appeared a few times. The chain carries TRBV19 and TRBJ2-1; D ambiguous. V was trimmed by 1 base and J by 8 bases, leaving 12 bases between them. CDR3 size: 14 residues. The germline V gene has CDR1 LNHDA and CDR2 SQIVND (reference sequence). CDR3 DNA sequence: TGTGCCAGTAGTATAGGGGTCGTTTCCTATGAGCAGTTCTTC. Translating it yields CASSIGVVSYEQFF.

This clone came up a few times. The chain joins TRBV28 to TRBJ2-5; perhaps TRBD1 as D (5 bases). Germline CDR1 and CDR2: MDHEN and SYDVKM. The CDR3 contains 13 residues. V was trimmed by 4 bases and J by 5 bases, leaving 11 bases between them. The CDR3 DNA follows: TGTGCCAGCAGTTACTCAGGGTCCGAGACCCAGTACTTC. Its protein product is CASSYSGSETQYF.

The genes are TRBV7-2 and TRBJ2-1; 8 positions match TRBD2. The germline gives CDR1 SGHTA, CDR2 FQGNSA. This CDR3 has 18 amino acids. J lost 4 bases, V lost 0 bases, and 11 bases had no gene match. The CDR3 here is CASSLAIWSREGYNEQFF. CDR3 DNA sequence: TGTGCCAGCAGCTTAGCTATTTGGTCCCGGGAGGGGTACAATGAGCAGTTCTTC.

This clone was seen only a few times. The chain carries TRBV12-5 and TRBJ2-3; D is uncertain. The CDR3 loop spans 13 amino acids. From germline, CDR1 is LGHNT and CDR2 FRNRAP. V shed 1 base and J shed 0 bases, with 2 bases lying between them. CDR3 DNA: TGTGCTAGTGGTTTGGAGAGCACAGATACGCAGTATTTT. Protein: CASGLESTDTQYF.

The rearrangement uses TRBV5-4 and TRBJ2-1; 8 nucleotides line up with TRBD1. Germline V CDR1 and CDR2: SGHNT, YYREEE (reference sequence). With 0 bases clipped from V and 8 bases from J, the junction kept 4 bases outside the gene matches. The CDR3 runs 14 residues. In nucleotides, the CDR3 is TGTGCCAGCAGCTTGGCTGGGACAGGACATGAGCAGTTCTTC. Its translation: CASSLAGTGHEQFF.

The CDR3 nucleotides are TGTGCCATCAGTTCGGTGGGCCGTCAGCCCCAGCATTTT. Translated: CAISSVGRQPQHF. This chain joins TRBV10-3 and TRBJ1-5; D uncertain. The CDR3 sequence is 13 residues long. V dropped 5 bases and J dropped 6 bases, with 11 bases sitting between them. The germline CDR1 and CDR2 sequences are ENHRY and SYGVKD.

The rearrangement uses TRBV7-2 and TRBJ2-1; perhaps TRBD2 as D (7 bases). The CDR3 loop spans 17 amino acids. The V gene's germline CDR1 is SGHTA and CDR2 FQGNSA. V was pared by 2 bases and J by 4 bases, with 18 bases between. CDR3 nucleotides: TGTGCCAGCAGCTTACCAAGCTCAGGGAGGGGGTACAATGAGCAGTTCTTC. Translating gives CASSLPSSGRGYNEQFF.

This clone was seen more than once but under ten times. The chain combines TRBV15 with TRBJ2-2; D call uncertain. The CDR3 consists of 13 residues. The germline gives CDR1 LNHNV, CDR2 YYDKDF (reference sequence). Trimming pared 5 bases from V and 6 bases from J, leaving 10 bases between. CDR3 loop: CATSQRRPGELFF. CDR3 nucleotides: TGTGCCACCAGCCAAAGACGGCCCGGGGAGCTGTTTTTT.

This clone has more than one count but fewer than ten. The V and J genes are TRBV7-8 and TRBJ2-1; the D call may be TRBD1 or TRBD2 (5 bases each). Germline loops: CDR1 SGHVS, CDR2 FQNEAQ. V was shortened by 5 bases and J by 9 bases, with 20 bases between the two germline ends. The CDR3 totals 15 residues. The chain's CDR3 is CASSGSRDPGFEQFF. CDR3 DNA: TGTGCCAGCAGCGGAAGCCGGGACCCTGGTTTTGAGCAGTTCTTC.

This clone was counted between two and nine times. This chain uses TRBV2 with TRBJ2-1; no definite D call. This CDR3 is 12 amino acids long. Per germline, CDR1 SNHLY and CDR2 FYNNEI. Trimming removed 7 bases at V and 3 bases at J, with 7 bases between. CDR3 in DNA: TGTGCCAGCATCGCGAACTACAATGAGCAGTTCTTC. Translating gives CASIANYNEQFF.

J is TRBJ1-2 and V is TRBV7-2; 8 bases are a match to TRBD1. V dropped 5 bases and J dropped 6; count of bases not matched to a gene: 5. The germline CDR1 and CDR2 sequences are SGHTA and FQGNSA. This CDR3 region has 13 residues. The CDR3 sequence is CASSPQGADGYTF. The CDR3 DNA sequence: TGTGCCAGCAGCCCGCAGGGGGCGGATGGCTACACCTTC.

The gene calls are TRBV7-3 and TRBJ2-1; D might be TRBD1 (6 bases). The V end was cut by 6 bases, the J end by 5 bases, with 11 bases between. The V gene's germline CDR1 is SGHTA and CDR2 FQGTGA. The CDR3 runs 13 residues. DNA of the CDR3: TGTGCCAGCAGTCTCGACAGGAACAATGAGCAGTTCTTC. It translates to CASSLDRNNEQFF.

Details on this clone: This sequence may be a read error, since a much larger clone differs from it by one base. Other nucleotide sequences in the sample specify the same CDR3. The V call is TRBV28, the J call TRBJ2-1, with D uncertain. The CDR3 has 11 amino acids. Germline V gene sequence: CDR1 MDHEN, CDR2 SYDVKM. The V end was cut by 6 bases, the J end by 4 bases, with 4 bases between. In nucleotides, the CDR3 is TGTGCCAGCAGCCGGTACAATGAGCAGTTCTTC. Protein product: CASSRYNEQFF.

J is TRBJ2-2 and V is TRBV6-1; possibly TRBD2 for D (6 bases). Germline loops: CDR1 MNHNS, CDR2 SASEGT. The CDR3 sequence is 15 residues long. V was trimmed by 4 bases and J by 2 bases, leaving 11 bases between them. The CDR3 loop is CASSAWDSNTGELFF. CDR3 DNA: TGTGCCAGCAGTGCGTGGGACTCAAACACCGGGGAGCTGTTTTTT.